This TCR beta chain was identified in a study of response to subunit inactivated influenza vaccine. Study-wide findings and caveats: Each seasonal flu vaccination may recruit only limited new T cells, authors suggested.

The V and J ends lost 2 bases and 1 base, in that order; junction bases with no gene match: 3. The germline gives CDR1 MDHEN, CDR2 SYDVKM. The CDR3 runs 16 residues. Via MiXCR, TCRdb re-called the RT-PCR reads, giving one row per CDR3 protein. Among around 580,000 distinct CDR3 sequences listed, 10% to 15% were seen once. This clonotype was picked up a small number of times. Its specificity is not known. The clonotype originates from a man in his fifties or sixties who received an inactivated influenza vaccine. The chain links TRBV28 to TRBJ2-2; 8 nucleotides align to TRBD1. The sample was PBMCs from blood, taken on the day of vaccination. CDR3 in amino acids: CASSLPGQGNTGELFF. CDR3 sequence (DNA): TGTGCCAGCAGTTTACCCGGACAGGGGAACACCGGGGAGCTGTTTTTT.